This T cell receptor (beta chain) was captured in a study of blood T cell repertoires in COVID-19. Study-level background: In each case, the material was cDNA or gDNA derived from T cells, B-cell-depleted T cells, or PBMCs.

As processed by the authors: Reference gene primers were amplified, and this amplification served to estimate nucleated cell counts. Profiled with immunoSEQ multiplex PCR; TCRdb holds only in-frame clones, not every one. D and trimming were read from the DNA, whereas the V and J calls and clone size are those reported in that table. The sample contains 300,000 to 400,000 clones, 70% to 90% of which appear only once. Per the germline V gene, CDR1 is MNHEY and CDR2 is SVGEGT. The CDR3 spans 14 residues. Deletions cut 2 bases from V and 5 bases from J, with 13 bases between. The sample taken for sequencing was peripheral blood. This TCR derives from a human donor in a cohort sampled during active COVID-19. The chain employs TRBV6-2 or TRBV6-3 and TRBJ2-7; D is unresolved. The CDR3 DNA is TGTGCCAGCAGTTACGGCCTAGAGGTAGACGAGCAGTACTTC. Encoded protein: CASSYGLEVDEQYF.